The next 11 T cell receptor beta chains were all read from a single sample in a study of T cell responses to AZD1222 COVID-19 vaccine. TCRdb keeps only in-frame clones here, not all; method: immunoSEQ multiplex PCR. The table includes more than 100,000 clones, 92% detected once. The source was peripheral blood, collected on day 0 of AZD1222 vaccination. The receptors stem from an adult in good health.

This chain connects TRBV7-8 to TRBJ2-3; D uncertain. V was clipped by 4 bases and J by 0 bases, with 14 bases between them. This CDR3 is 16 amino acids long. Germline CDR1 is SGHVS and CDR2 is FQNEAQ. The CDR3 nucleotides read TGTGCCAGCAGCTCCCCGGTGTCGGAGAGCACAGATACGCAGTATTTT. This codes for CASSSPVSESTDTQYF. The variable domain in full, with the rest retrieved from reference TRBV7-8 and TRBJ2-3, is GAGVSQSPRYKVAKRGQDVALRCDPISGHVSLFWYQQALGQGPEFLTYFQNEAQLDKSGLPSDRFFAERPEGSVSTLKIQRTQQEDSAVYLCASSSPVSESTDTQYFGPGTRLTVL.

The CDR3 DNA reads TGTGCCAGCAGTGAAGCAGAGGGAAACAATCAGCCCCAGCATTTT. Its translation is CASSEAEGNNQPQHF. This chain uses TRBV6-1 with TRBJ1-5; D gene unclear. This CDR3 comprises 15 residues. Trimming took off 0 bases at V and 3 bases at J, with 9 bases between the two ends. Per germline, CDR1 MNHNS and CDR2 SASEGT.

V gene TRBV7-3 combines with J gene TRBJ2-5; D possibly uses TRBD1 or TRBD2 (6 bases each). Between the trimmed V and J ends, which lost 4 bases and 1 base, there was a span of 13 bases. The CDR3 runs to 15 residues. Germline loops: CDR1 SGHTA, CDR2 FQGTGA. CDR3 region: CASSSVGGPQETQYF. The CDR3 region has the DNA TGTGCCAGCAGCTCGGTAGGGGGGCCCCAAGAGACCCAGTACTTC.

This chain links TRBV20-1 with TRBJ1-2, with a possible D match to TRBD1 (5 bases). V was shortened by 6 bases and J by 11 bases, with 7 bases between the two germline ends. There are 8 residues in the CDR3. Germline V gives CDR1 DFQATT, CDR2 SNEGSKA (reference sequence). CDR3 amino acids: CSATGYTF. CDR3 coding DNA: TGCAGTGCCACAGGTTACACCTTC.

The chain is built from TRBV5-1 and TRBJ2-6; maybe TRBD1 (5 bases). The CDR3 runs to 16 residues. Germline CDR1 reads SGHRS; CDR2 reads YFSETQ. Trimming stripped 4 bases from V and 0 bases from J, with 11 bases between. This CDR3 is CASSPQTASGANVLTF. The CDR3 DNA reads as TGCGCCAGCAGCCCCCAGACAGCCTCTGGGGCCAACGTCCTGACTTTC.

The J gene is TRBJ2-1, the V gene TRBV20-1, with TRBD2 identical over 11 bases. The CDR3 is made up of 17 amino acids. With 3 bases clipped from V and 1 base from J, the junction kept 8 bases outside the gene matches. Germline loops: CDR1 DFQATT, CDR2 SNEGSKA (reference sequence). DNA for the CDR3: TGCAGTGCTAGTCTGGGGGCTAGCGGGAGGTCCTACAATGAGCAGTTCTTC. This codes for CSASLGASGRSYNEQFF.

The chain uses TRBV5-1 and TRBJ1-3; possible D gene TRBD1, 6 bases. With 4 bases removed from V and 2 bases from J, the gap between germline ends came to 10 bases. The CDR3 contains 14 residues. CDR1 SGHRS and CDR2 YFSETQ come from the germline V gene. Here the CDR3 DNA reads TGCGCCAGCAGCGTACAGGGCGCTGGAAACACCATATATTTT. It specifies CASSVQGAGNTIYF.

This clone was seen a handful of times. V and J are TRBV27 and TRBJ2-7, with D maybe TRBD2 (6 bases). Per germline, CDR1 MNHEY and CDR2 SMNVEV (reference sequence). Deletions cut 3 bases from V and 12 bases from J, with 18 bases between. This CDR3 contains 13 residues. CDR3 DNA sequence: TGTGCCAGCAGTTTCGGGGGACCATCGCGCTGGTACTTC. Residues: CASSFGGPSRWYF.

Only a few counts were recorded for this clone. The CDR3 coding sequence is TGTGCCAGCAGTAGTGCCGGACAGGTCGGTACTGAAGCTTTCTTT. It is translated as CASSSAGQVGTEAFF. This rearrangement joins TRBV27 to TRBJ1-1; 7 bases line up with TRBD1. The CDR3 contains 15 residues. Germline CDR1 MNHEY, CDR2 SMNVEV (reference sequence). V was pared by 5 bases and J by 5 bases, with 11 bases of the junction left unmatched.

This clone was detected a few times. The chain is built from TRBV2 and TRBJ1-1; 10 bases map to TRBD1. The germline CDR1 and CDR2 sequences are SNHLY and FYNNEI. The trim removed 11 bases at V and 3 bases at J, leaving 6 bases unmatched. The CDR3 totals 13 residues. The CDR3 reads CAGQGVGDTEAFF. CDR3 bases: TGTGCCGGACAGGGGGTAGGGGACACTGAAGCTTTCTTT.

This chain links TRBV28 with TRBJ2-7; D remains unclear. From germline, CDR1 is MDHEN and CDR2 SYDVKM. V was trimmed by 4 bases and J by 0 bases, leaving 7 bases between them. The CDR3 sequence is 13 residues long. CDR3: CASSSGLSYEQYF. CDR3 nucleotides: TGTGCCAGCAGTTCGGGCCTCTCCTACGAGCAGTACTTC.